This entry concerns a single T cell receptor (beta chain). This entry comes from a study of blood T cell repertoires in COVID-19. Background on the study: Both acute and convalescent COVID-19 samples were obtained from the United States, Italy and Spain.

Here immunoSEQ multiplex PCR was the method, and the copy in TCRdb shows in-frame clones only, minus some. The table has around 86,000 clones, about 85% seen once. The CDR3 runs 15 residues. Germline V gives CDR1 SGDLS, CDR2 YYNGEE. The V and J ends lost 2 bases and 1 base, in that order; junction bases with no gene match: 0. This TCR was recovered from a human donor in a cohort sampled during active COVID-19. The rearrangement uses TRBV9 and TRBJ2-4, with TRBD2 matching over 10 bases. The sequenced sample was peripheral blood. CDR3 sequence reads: CASSVSGRAKNIQYF. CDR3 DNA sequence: TGTGCCAGCAGCGTTAGCGGGAGGGCCAAAAACATTCAGTACTTC.